This passage covers 20 T cell receptor beta chains from one sample sequenced in a study of CD8+ T cells in alopecia areata. Extraction and reverse transcription of RNA yielded cDNA as the sequencing template. TCRdb's table, derived via immunoSEQ multiplex PCR, lists solely in-frame clones and lacks some. The table shows some 150,000 clones, with 40% to 65% occurring only once. The input for sequencing was CD8+ T cells sorted from blood, taken at week 0. Source of these receptors: a human donor with alopecia areata.

To note about this clone: At the DNA level, this CDR3 is encoded by other sequences in the same sample as well. The CDR3 DNA follows: TGTGCCAGCAGCCAAGCGAATCAGCCCCAGCATTTT. Encoded protein: CASSQANQPQHF. The chain employs TRBV14 and TRBJ1-5; D not resolved. The CDR3 runs to 12 residues. Trimming shortened V by 1 base and J by 4 bases, and 2 bases separated the two germline ends. Germline CDR1 is SGHDN and CDR2 is FVKESK.

The rearrangement joins TRBV12-5 to TRBJ2-1; TRBD2 is a possible D gene (5 bases). The germline V and J ends were trimmed by 2 bases and 6 bases, with 11 bases remaining between them. Germline assignment: CDR1 LGHNT and CDR2 FRNRAP. The CDR3 is made up of 14 amino acids. Here the CDR3 reads CASGLNGLGNEQFF. CDR3 in DNA: TGTGCTAGTGGTTTGAACGGACTGGGCAATGAGCAGTTCTTC.

This clone showed up just a few times. V gene TRBV9 combines with J gene TRBJ2-1, with a possible D match to TRBD2 (6 bases). Trimming shortened V by 5 bases and J by 9 bases, and 9 bases separated the two germline ends. Per germline, CDR1 SGDLS and CDR2 YYNGEE. This CDR3 has 11 amino acids. CDR3 nucleotide sequence: TGTGCCAGCAGATCGCGGGGTGAGCAGTTCTTC. Its protein is CASRSRGEQFF.

The chain has TRBV7-2 and TRBJ1-2, with D perhaps TRBD1 (6 bases). Germline V gene lookup returns CDR1 SGHTA and CDR2 FQGNSA. Trimming cost V 1 base and J 3 bases, with 12 bases left between them. This CDR3 is 15 amino acids long. The CDR3 protein is CASSLDREVDYGYTF. CDR3 sequence (DNA): TGTGCCAGCAGCTTAGACAGGGAAGTGGACTATGGCTACACCTTC.

In this sample, this clone turned up a few times. The J gene is TRBJ1-1, the V gene TRBV2; no clear D. This CDR3 has 10 amino acids. From germline, CDR1 is SNHLY and CDR2 FYNNEI. The ends were cut back, 7 bases at V and 5 bases at J, with 5 bases in the middle. CDR3 nucleotide sequence: TGTGCCAGCATAGGGACTGAAGCTTTCTTT. Translation: CASIGTEAFF.

As to this clone: Other DNA sequences in this sample translate to the same CDR3. This chain connects TRBV9 to TRBJ2-3; D perhaps matches TRBD1 (5 bases). This CDR3 is 14 amino acids long. Germline values: CDR1 SGDLS, CDR2 YYNGEE. The V end lost 2 bases, the J end lost 3 bases, and 10 bases lay between the germline ends. Written as DNA, the CDR3 is TGTGCCAGCAGCGTTGGCAGGGTGACAGATACGCAGTATTTT. Translated, it gives CASSVGRVTDTQYF.

In this sample, this clone turned up a few times. The chain has TRBV30 and TRBJ2-1; 8 bases align to TRBD2. The CDR3 runs 16 residues. Germline CDR1 GTSNPN, CDR2 SVGIG (reference sequence). Trimming took 0 bases from V and 4 from J; bases not matched to a gene: 8. CDR3 loop: CAWSVRWLAGYNEQFF. CDR3 in DNA: TGTGCCTGGAGTGTACGGTGGCTAGCGGGTTACAATGAGCAGTTCTTC.

This clone was counted a few times. The gene calls are TRBV13 and TRBJ1-1, with D unresolved. V shed 5 bases and J shed 5 bases, with 15 bases lying between them. Germline values: CDR1 PRHDT, CDR2 FYEKMQ (reference sequence). The CDR3 totals 14 residues. The CDR3 region has the DNA TGTGCCAGCAGCCCAACCTTCGGGCGGACTGAAGCTTTCTTT. Translating gives CASSPTFGRTEAFF. Using reference TRBV13 and TRBJ1-1 for the parts outside the CDR3, the full variable domain is AAGVIQSPRHLIKEKRETATLKCYPIPRHDTVYWYQQGPGQDPQFLISFYEKMQSDKGSIPDRFSAQQFSDYHSELNMSSLELGDSALYFCASSPTFGRTEAFFGQGTRLTVV.

The chain is built from TRBV29-1 and TRBJ1-2; D is ambiguous. This CDR3 has 12 amino acids. Germline V gene data show CDR1 as SQVTM and CDR2 as ANQGSEA. The V gene lost 4 bases and the J gene lost 6 bases, with 12 bases spanning the gap. The CDR3 spells CSVGRLNDGYTF. CDR3 coding DNA: TGCAGCGTTGGGCGGCTGAATGATGGCTACACCTTC.

CDR3 bases: TGCAGCGTTTGGGGGGCGGGGAAGTCGAAGAACAACTATGGCTACACCTTC. Encoded protein: CSVWGAGKSKNNYGYTF. The chain recombines TRBV29-1 with TRBJ1-2, with D maybe TRBD1 (6 bases). The CDR3 spans 17 residues. V dropped 5 bases and J dropped 2 bases, with 24 bases sitting between them. CDR1 SQVTM and CDR2 ANQGSEA come from the germline V gene.

The sample holds one count of this clone. This same CDR3 is encoded by further DNA sequences in the sample. J is TRBJ1-5 and V is TRBV30; D may be TRBD1 (6 bases). The CDR3 consists of 13 residues. The V end was cut by 0 bases, the J end by 6 bases, with 9 bases between. The V gene's germline CDR1 is GTSNPN and CDR2 SVGIG (reference sequence). The CDR3 DNA reads as TGTGCCTGGAGTGTACAGGGCGGTCAGCCCCAGCATTTT. Translation: CAWSVQGGQPQHF. The full variable domain, in which reference TRBV30 and TRBJ1-5 provide the parts outside the CDR3, is SQTIHQWPATLVQPVGSPLSLECTVEGTSNPNLYWYRQAAGRGLQLLFYSVGIGQISSEVPQNLSASRPQDRQFILSSKKLLLSDSGFYLCAWSVQGGQPQHFGDGTRLSIL.

The CDR3 is CSVRDINYGYTF. The CDR3 DNA follows: TGCAGCGTGCGGGACATAAACTATGGCTACACCTTC. This rearrangement joins TRBV29-1 to TRBJ1-2; a weak D match, TRBD1 (6 bases). Looked up from germline, CDR1 is SQVTM and CDR2 is ANQGSEA. The CDR3 has 12 residues. V was pared by 6 bases and J by 2 bases, with 10 bases between.

This chain joins TRBV10-2 and TRBJ2-7; TRBD1 might be the D (5 bases). V was cut by 3 bases and J by 3 bases, with 9 bases left in between. CDR3 length: 13 residues. CDR1 is WSHSY and CDR2 is SAAADI in the germline V gene. CDR3 in amino acids: CASSENRNYEQYF. The CDR3, as DNA: TGCGCCAGCAGTGAAAACAGGAACTACGAGCAGTACTTC.

The sample holds a few counts of this clone. The rearrangement links TRBV7-9 to TRBJ2-2; D not resolved. The CDR3 consists of 12 residues. Trimming took 5 bases from V and 4 from J, leaving 5 bases between them. In germline, CDR1 is SEHNR, CDR2 FQNEAQ (reference sequence). The CDR3 spells CASSHSTGELFF. In DNA form, the CDR3 reads TGTGCCAGCAGCCATTCCACCGGGGAGCTGTTTTTT. The full variable domain, in which reference TRBV7-9 and TRBJ2-2 provide the parts outside the CDR3, is DTGVSQNPRHKITKRGQNVTFRCDPISEHNRLYWYRQTLGQGPEFLTYFQNEAQLEKSRLLSDRFSAERPKGSFSTLEIQRTEQGDSAMYLCASSHSTGELFFGEGSRLTVL.

This chain's CDR3 is CSVPYITGELFF. CDR3 DNA sequence: TGCAGCGTTCCGTACATCACCGGGGAGCTGTTTTTT. The genes are TRBV29-1 and TRBJ2-2, with D hard to call. CDR3 length: 12 residues. The V and J ends lost 5 bases and 4 bases respectively, with 8 bases between them. Germline V gives CDR1 SQVTM, CDR2 ANQGSEA.

This clone has only a few counts. J is TRBJ2-6 and V is TRBV5-1; 7 bases match TRBD1. The CDR3 spans 17 residues. The trim removed 4 bases at V and 0 bases at J, leaving 7 bases unmatched. Germline CDR1 SGHRS, CDR2 YFSETQ. The CDR3 protein is CASSTWDRSSGANVLTF. The DNA of the CDR3 is TGCGCCAGCAGCACATGGGACAGAAGCTCTGGGGCCAACGTCCTGACTTTC.

The chain uses TRBV10-3 and TRBJ1-4; 7 positions agree with TRBD1. There are 13 residues in the CDR3. Losses at the gene ends were 3 bases for V and 8 bases for J; bases not matched to a gene: 3. Germline V gene sequence: CDR1 ENHRY, CDR2 SYGVKD. This CDR3 reads CAISDRGGEKLFF. CDR3 sequence (DNA): TGTGCCATCAGTGACAGGGGGGGAGAAAAACTGTTTTTT.

This clone was found a few times. The CDR3 region has the DNA TGCGCCAGCAGCTTCTCCGGGACAGAGAGCTCCTACGAGCAGTACTTC. It translates to CASSFSGTESSYEQYF. The chain uses TRBV5-1 and TRBJ2-7; 7 nucleotides agree with TRBD1. Germline-derived CDR1 and CDR2 are SGHRS and YFSETQ. The V segment lost 2 bases and the J segment 0 bases; nucleotides outside the gene matches: 8. The CDR3 consists of 16 residues.

The gene calls are TRBV30 and TRBJ2-1; D gene unclear. Per germline, CDR1 GTSNPN and CDR2 SVGIG (reference sequence). The CDR3 has 10 residues. Trimming pared 2 bases from V and 8 bases from J, leaving 4 bases between. The CDR3 nucleotides are TGTGCCTGGAGTTACGATGAGCAGTTCTTC. This gives the protein CAWSYDEQFF.

This rearrangement joins TRBV29-1 to TRBJ2-7; D is unclear. The ends were cut back, 2 bases at V and 2 bases at J, with 7 bases in the middle. This CDR3 is 12 amino acids long. CDR1 SQVTM and CDR2 ANQGSEA come from the germline V gene. The CDR3 region has the DNA TGCAGCGTTGAACTAGGGACCTACGAGCAGTACTTC. Amino acids: CSVELGTYEQYF.